Below are 6 T cell receptor beta chains sequenced from a single sample in a study of cytomegalovirus exposure and HLA in healthy donors. The PCR made use of 60 Vbeta and 13 Jbeta primers. Only in-frame clones appear in the TCRdb table, and some are missing; sequencing was by immunoSEQ multiplex PCR. Here the sample spans approximately 160,000 clones, 76% being singletons. The sequenced sample was PBMCs. These receptors all come from a female donor in good health and CMV-seronegative.

J is TRBJ2-7 and V is TRBV10-3; 7 bases are shared with TRBD2. CDR1 and CDR2 (germline): ENHRY, SYGVKD. V was clipped by 3 bases and J by 2 bases; unmatched bases: 7. CDR3 length: 15 residues. Here the CDR3 reads CAISEGAGDAYEQYF. Written as DNA, the CDR3 is TGTGCCATCAGTGAAGGGGCGGGAGACGCCTACGAGCAGTACTTC.

The V gene is TRBV7-2, the J gene TRBJ2-1, with 11 bases aligning to TRBD1. V lost 5 bases, J lost 8 bases, and 8 bases stayed unmatched. Germline lookup yields CDR1 SGHTA and CDR2 FQGNSA. CDR3 size: 15 residues. Here the CDR3 DNA reads TGTGCCAGCAGCATGCTCCGGGACAGGGGGTATGAGCAGTTCTTC. Amino acids: CASSMLRDRGYEQFF.

The chain is built from TRBV6-5 and TRBJ1-1, with TRBD1 as a possible D gene (6 bases). The CDR3 runs 12 residues. Germline CDR1 MNHEY, CDR2 SVGAGI. V lost 5 bases, J lost 11 bases, and 15 bases lay in between. The CDR3 DNA reads TGTGCCAGCAGTGAACAGGGTTTGAGGGCTTTCTTT. It codes for CASSEQGLRAFF.

DNA of the CDR3: TGTGCCGCTAGCGGGGGGGCCTACAATGAGCAGTTCTTC. Protein: CAASGGAYNEQFF. The gene calls are TRBV10-3 and TRBJ2-1; 12 nucleotides match TRBD2. The CDR3 runs to 13 residues. Germline V gives CDR1 ENHRY, CDR2 SYGVKD. J lost 2 bases, V lost 11 bases, and 1 base had no gene match.

Notes on this clone: One junction end disagrees with the germline gene, perhaps due to a read error. The chain recombines TRBV5-4 with TRBJ2-3; tentatively, D is TRBD1 (5 bases). The V gene's germline CDR1 is SGHNT and CDR2 YYREEE (reference sequence). The CDR3 is made up of 14 amino acids. The CDR3 region is CAGSLRQGLDTQYF. The CDR3 region has the DNA TGTGCCGGCAGCTTGCGCCAGGGTTTAGATACGCAGTATTTT.

This clone has only one observation. V is TRBV18 and J is TRBJ2-3, with 14 bases lining up with TRBD2. From germline, CDR1 is KGHSH and CDR2 LQKENI. The CDR3 extends over 17 amino acids. After removal of 2 bases from V and 0 bases from J, the junction contained 1 base not matched to a gene. CDR3 region: CASSPGLAGGSTDTQYF. The CDR3 DNA is TGTGCCAGCTCACCAGGACTAGCGGGGGGTAGCACAGATACGCAGTATTTT.